The rows below give T cell receptor beta chains drawn from one sample of a study of T cell clones after liver transplantation. Measured with immunoSEQ multiplex PCR; TCRdb has only the in-frame clones, and not every one. The repertoire holds approximately 55,000 clones, with approximately 71% as singletons. The source material was CD4+ T cells from blood, sampled around 54 months after liver transplant. The origin of the receptors is a human patient who received a liver transplant. Some T cells may trace back to the graft donor. CDR3s include the opening cysteine and the closing phenylalanine or tryptophan. Each record gives: J gene, V gene, clone size, D gene, CDR3 protein, CDR3 DNA. A D gene is named only where the DNA matches it firmly. For some rows the clone size is stated as once, few or many, or as a class when expanded; others skip it.

J: TRBJ1-1
V: TRBV7-7
size: -
D: -
CDR3: CASSLVQGTEAFF
DNA: TGTGCTAGCAGCTTAGTCCAGGGCACTGAAGCTTTCTTT

J: TRBJ2-2
V: TRBV19
size: -
D: TRBD2
CDR3: CASSRLAGENTGELFF
DNA: TGTGCCAGTAGTCGGCTAGCGGGGGAGAACACCGGGGAGCTGTTTTTT

J: TRBJ2-5
V: TRBV5-4
size: -
D: -
CDR3: CASSSAVGYAQETQYF
DNA: TGTGCCAGCAGTTCGGCGGTGGGGTACGCCCAAGAGACCCAGTACTTC

J: TRBJ1-2
V: TRBV10-3
size: few
D: TRBD1
CDR3: CAISPPGQGVYGYTF
DNA: TGTGCCATCAGCCCTCCGGGACAGGGTGTCTATGGCTACACCTTC

J: TRBJ1-2
V: TRBV5-6
size: -
D: -
CDR3: CASSLLGGYGYTF
DNA: TGTGCCAGCAGCTTACTCGGGGGCTATGGCTACACCTTC

J: TRBJ1-4
V: TRBV5-5
size: -
D: -
CDR3: CASSFGRLNEKLFF
DNA: TGTGCCAGCAGCTTCGGGCGCTTAAATGAAAAACTGTTTTTT

J: TRBJ2-5
V: TRBV9
size: -
D: -
CDR3: CASSVLGGHTQETQYF
DNA: TGTGCCAGCAGCGTTCTCGGAGGACACACTCAAGAGACCCAGTACTTC

J: TRBJ1-6
V: TRBV11-2
size: -
D: -
CDR3: CASSLAGYSPLHF
DNA: TGTGCCAGCAGCTTAGCAGGGTACTCACCCCTCCACTTT

J: TRBJ2-7
V: TRBV28
size: -
D: -
CDR3: CASSLSPGRSANYEQYF
DNA: TGTGCCAGCAGTTTATCCCCTGGGAGGAGCGCAAACTACGAGCAGTACTTC

J: TRBJ1-6
V: TRBV27
size: -
D: -
CDR3: CASTPSRRTLSPLHF
DNA: TGTGCCAGCACTCCTTCGAGGAGGACACTTTCACCCCTCCACTTT

J: TRBJ2-2
V: TRBV4-1
size: few
D: -
CDR3: CASSQDTNANTGELFF
DNA: TGCGCCAGCAGCCAAGATACGAACGCGAACACCGGGGAGCTGTTTTTT

J: TRBJ2-7
V: TRBV30
size: -
D: -
CDR3: CAWSVGREEQYF
DNA: TGTGCCTGGAGTGTGGGACGTGAGGAGCAGTACTTC

J: TRBJ1-4
V: TRBV5-5
size: -
D: -
CDR3: CASSLIGTANNEKLFF
DNA: TGTGCCAGCAGCTTAATCGGGACGGCTAATAATGAAAAACTGTTTTTT

J: TRBJ2-1
V: TRBV7-9
size: once
D: -
CDR3: CASSDRLSSYNEQFF
DNA: TGTGCCAGCAGCGACAGGCTCAGCTCCTACAATGAGCAGTTCTTC

J: TRBJ1-1
V: TRBV10-1
size: -
D: -
CDR3: CASSDRREATEAFF
DNA: TGCGCCAGCAGTGACCGTCGGGAGGCTACTGAAGCTTTCTTT

J: TRBJ2-3
V: TRBV11-2
size: once
D: TRBD2
CDR3: CASSYTRLAASTDTQYF
DNA: TGTGCCAGCAGCTATACAAGACTAGCGGCTAGCACAGATACGCAGTATTTT

J: TRBJ2-2
V: TRBV10-2
size: -
D: -
CDR3: CASRTQFPNTGELFF
DNA: TGCGCCAGCAGGACACAATTCCCGAACACCGGGGAGCTGTTTTTT

J: TRBJ2-7
V: TRBV7-2
size: -
D: -
CDR3: CASSLGQGLLSYEQYF
DNA: TGTGCCAGCAGCTTAGGCCAGGGCTTACTTTCCTACGAGCAGTACTTC

J: TRBJ2-3
V: TRBV5-6
size: -
D: -
CDR3: CASSLMTYYSSTDTQYF
DNA: TGTGCCAGCAGTCTTATGACCTATTACTCTAGCACAGATACGCAGTATTTT

J: TRBJ1-6
V: TRBV5-1
size: -
D: -
CDR3: CATSTGSNSYNSPLHF
DNA: TGCGCCACCTCGACAGGTTCTAACTCCTATAATTCACCCCTCCACTTT

J: TRBJ2-7
V: TRBV28
size: -
D: -
CDR3: CASRSQSSRGEQYF
DNA: TGTGCCAGCAGGTCACAGAGCTCTAGGGGTGAGCAGTACTTC

J: TRBJ2-7
V: TRBV11-2
size: -
D: -
CDR3: CASSGGRGVSYEQYF
DNA: TGTGCCAGCTCGGGTGGCAGGGGTGTGTCCTACGAGCAGTACTTC

J: TRBJ1-2
V: TRBV28
size: few
D: -
CDR3: CASGTPLFYGYTF
DNA: TGTGCCAGTGGGACACCGCTTTTCTATGGCTACACCTTC

J: TRBJ1-6
V: TRBV7-2
size: -
D: TRBD1
CDR3: CASSVDRGRGNSPLHF
DNA: TGTGCCAGCAGCGTGGACAGGGGGCGCGGGAATTCACCCCTCCACTTT

J: TRBJ2-7
V: TRBV19
size: -
D: -
CDR3: CASSASSSFSYEQYF
DNA: TGTGCCAGTAGTGCCAGTTCCTCCTTCTCCTACGAGCAGTACTTC

J: TRBJ1-4
V: TRBV29-1
size: -
D: TRBD1
CDR3: CSVGAGGGKLFF
DNA: TGCAGCGTTGGGGCAGGGGGGGGAAAACTGTTTTTT

J: TRBJ1-3
V: TRBV5-6
size: -
D: -
CDR3: CASSLPDISGNTIYF
DNA: TGTGCCAGCAGCTTGCCGGATATCTCTGGAAACACCATATATTTT

J: TRBJ2-7
V: TRBV5-1
size: -
D: -
CDR3: CASSLDRGRAYEQYF
DNA: TGCGCCAGCAGCTTGGATAGGGGGAGGGCCTACGAGCAGTACTTC

J: TRBJ2-5
V: TRBV10-3
size: -
D: -
CDR3: CAISESTGNQETQYF
DNA: TGTGCCATCAGTGAGTCGACGGGGAACCAAGAGACCCAGTACTTC

J: TRBJ1-2
V: TRBV2
size: -
D: -
CDR3: CASSVDRYGYTF
DNA: TGTGCCAGCAGTGTGGACCGGTATGGCTACACCTTC

J: TRBJ2-3
V: TRBV10-1
size: -
D: -
CDR3: CASREGGTDTQYF
DNA: TGCGCCAGCCGCGAGGGGGGCACAGATACGCAGTATTTT

J: TRBJ2-7
V: TRBV10-1
size: -
D: TRBD1
CDR3: CASSESRTGETYEQYF
DNA: TGCGCCAGCAGTGAGTCAAGGACAGGCGAAACCTACGAGCAGTACTTC

J: TRBJ1-2
V: TRBV9
size: few
D: TRBD1
CDR3: CASSVTLPGTGGFGYGYTF
DNA: TGTGCCAGCAGCGTCACACTCCCCGGGACAGGGGGGTTCGGGTATGGCTACACCTTC

J: TRBJ1-1
V: TRBV11-2
size: -
D: -
CDR3: CASSFSVDTEAFF
DNA: TGTGCCAGCAGCTTCTCGGTGGACACTGAAGCTTTCTTT

J: TRBJ2-2
V: TRBV7-9
size: few
D: -
CDR3: CASSLGGVSTGELFF
DNA: TGTGCCAGCAGCTTAGGTGGGGTGAGCACCGGGGAGCTGTTTTTT

J: TRBJ1-1
V: TRBV5-4
size: medium-sized
D: TRBD1
CDR3: CASRSGTGFLGEAFF
DNA: TGTGCCAGCAGGTCCGGGACAGGGTTTTTGGGTGAAGCTTTCTTT

J: TRBJ2-3
V: TRBV27
size: -
D: TRBD1
CDR3: CASSLSRTGLWVTDTQYF
DNA: TGTGCCAGCAGTTTATCCCGGACAGGGCTTTGGGTCACAGATACGCAGTATTTT

J: TRBJ1-6
V: TRBV19
size: -
D: -
CDR3: CASSIGGRGSYNSPLHF
DNA: TGTGCCAGTAGTATTGGGGGGCGAGGATCCTATAATTCACCCCTCCACTTT

J: TRBJ1-4
V: TRBV19
size: few
D: -
CDR3: CASSINRSTNEKLFF
DNA: TGTGCCAGTAGTATCAACAGGTCAACTAATGAAAAACTGTTTTTT

J: TRBJ1-4
V: TRBV25-1
size: -
D: -
CDR3: CASSEYGRMYEKLFF
DNA: TGTGCCAGCAGTGAATACGGCCGGATGTATGAAAAACTGTTTTTT

J: TRBJ2-7
V: TRBV4-1
size: -
D: TRBD1
CDR3: CASSHQGQGRPYEQYF
DNA: TGCGCCAGCAGCCACCAGGGACAGGGACGGCCCTACGAGCAGTACTTC

J: TRBJ1-2
V: TRBV4-1
size: -
D: -
CDR3: CASSQDRFWARVPDGYTF
DNA: TGCGCCAGCAGCCAAGATCGGTTCTGGGCGCGAGTTCCGGATGGCTACACCTTC

J: TRBJ1-4
V: TRBV5-6
size: -
D: TRBD1
CDR3: CASSLVQGAANEKLFF
DNA: TGTGCCAGCAGCTTGGTTCAGGGGGCGGCTAATGAAAAACTGTTTTTT

J: TRBJ2-1
V: TRBV4-1
size: -
D: -
CDR3: CASSQDWSRGLGEDNEQFF
DNA: TGCGCCAGCAGCCAAGATTGGAGTCGGGGTTTAGGGGAGGACAATGAGCAGTTCTTC

J: TRBJ1-6
V: TRBV19
size: -
D: -
CDR3: CASSIEDNNSPLHF
DNA: TGTGCCAGTAGTATCGAGGACAATAATTCACCCCTCCACTTT

J: TRBJ2-5
V: TRBV9
size: -
D: TRBD1
CDR3: CASSVGVTQGAYQETQYF
DNA: TGTGCCAGCAGCGTAGGCGTGACCCAGGGGGCTTACCAAGAGACCCAGTACTTC